The entry below describes one TCR beta chain. Sequencing used immunoSEQ multiplex PCR; TCRdb keeps in-frame clones, though not all of them. The sample has under 200,000 clones, about 94% seen once; the top ten hold about 14%. The data were taken from a study of control samples from healthy donors and cancer patients. CDR1 and CDR2 from the germline V gene are WSHSY and SAAADI. Trimming left V 3 bases short and J 4 bases short, with 12 bases between. This CDR3 is 14 amino acids long. The receptor was isolated from a man aged 60-69 years with colorectal cancer. The sample consisted of PBMCs. This chain uses TRBV10-2 with TRBJ1-2; tentatively, D is TRBD1 (5 bases). The DNA of the CDR3 is TGCGCCAGCAGTGACCGCAGGGCCGGCTATGGCTACACCTTC. Its translation: CASSDRRAGYGYTF.